The following is a T cell receptor (beta chain) sequence with its context. As handled by the study authors: Ranging from about 20,000 to 690,600, TCR counts per sample had a median value of around 91,000. In TCRdb, the RACE reads were re-called with MiXCR into one record per CDR3 protein. These V and J calls originate from TCRdb's pipeline instead of the authors' own analysis. In the table there are 380,000 or so distinct CDR3 sequences, about 5.4% of which are singletons. The CDR3 has 14 amino acids. V was shortened by 4 bases and J by 2 bases, with 11 bases between the two germline ends. Germline V gene data show CDR1 as SGHDN and CDR2 as FVKESK. This sample's time point: pre-sensitization, week 0. Treatment reported: therapeutic diphenylcyclopropenone sensitization with weekly scalp DPC. This sample was taken from a study of human T cells and chemical hapten exposure.

Material: whole blood, obtained in connection with sensitization to the hapten diphenylcyclopropenone (DPC). This TCR derives from a woman aged 18-29 years with alopecia areata. Some clones in this sample may be carry-over from other donors' samples. The gene calls are TRBV14 and TRBJ1-1; D is unclear. CDR3 region: CASSLAATNTEAFF. CDR3 sequence (DNA): TGTGCCAGCAGCCTGGCAGCCACTAACACTGAAGCTTTCTTT.